This record covers a single T cell receptor (beta chain). The clone's antigen remains unknown. The input lacks base qualities; no much larger clone sits a single base away. The library came from RT-PCR. Sequencing relied on an Illumina HiSeq 2500. TCRdb applied fastp at Q25 and MiXCR to the public reads, then kept only in-frame beta chains. Entries that share a CDR3 protein sequence are merged under the most common genes and DNA. Present in this sample are around 500,000 distinct CDR3 sequences, approximately 11% of which were seen just once. In total, the top ten clones hold less than 15% of the sample. This sample is part of a study of response to subunit inactivated influenza vaccine (dated by TCRdb to 2017 to 2018). Notes on the research overall: Deep quantitative profiling of the T cell receptor repertoire was used in the study to follow responses to a trivalent subunit inactivated influenza vaccine.

The time point label, read with the paper, signifies: 45 to 50 days after influenza vaccine administration. What the research found in general, with its limitations: The authors proposed that each seasonal influenza vaccination may bring in only a limited number of new T cells.

From the germline V gene, CDR1 is SGHTA and CDR2 is FQGTGA. A distance of 11 bases separates the germline ends of V and J, which lose 5 bases and 4 bases respectively. Counted from cysteine to phenylalanine, this CDR3 has 14 amino acids. Of all the DNA, just the CDR3 is kept, 42 bases in frame from base 1. This receptor was obtained from a man over 45 who received an inactivated influenza vaccine. Donor details come from another sample of the same person, matched by shared clones. Sequenced here: PBMCs from blood, sampled 35 to 45 days after vaccination. In this chain, TRBV7-3 is recombined with TRBJ2-2; there is no confident call for the D gene. At the DNA level, the sequence is TGTGCCAGCAGCCCCAATAGTGGCACCGGGGAGCTGTTTTTT. Translated, it gives CASSPNSGTGELFF.